The rows below give T cell receptor beta chains drawn from one sample of a study of T cell responses to AZD1222 COVID-19 vaccine. TCRdb's table, derived via immunoSEQ multiplex PCR, lists solely in-frame clones and lacks some. The sample has around 130,000 clones; about 89% are singletons. The sample here was peripheral blood, taken 28 days after the second dose of the MenACWY control vaccine. These receptors were taken from an adult who received the MenACWY meningococcal vaccine as a control. Both conserved end residues are part of each CDR3. D genes are given only for firm matches. Some rows have no size entry. The others give once, few or many, or a class for an expanded clone.

v_gene	abundance	d_gene	j_gene	CDR3aa	CDR3nt
TRBV2	.	TRBD1	TRBJ2-5	CASKGARETQYF	TGTGCCAGCAAGGGGGCGAGGGAGACCCAGTACTTC
TRBV27	.	.	TRBJ1-1	CASRDPRRNTEAFF	TGTGCCAGCAGGGACCCCAGGAGGAACACTGAAGCTTTCTTT
TRBV7-2	.	TRBD1	TRBJ2-3	CASSRDRSTDTQYF	TGTGCCAGCAGCCGGGACAGGAGCACAGATACGCAGTATTTT
TRBV10-3	.	.	TRBJ1-1	CAIRAGEHNTEAFF	TGTGCCATCAGGGCGGGGGAACATAACACTGAAGCTTTCTTT
TRBV21-1	.	.	TRBJ2-3	CASSSRQGEITDTQYF	TGTGCCAGCAGCTCCCGACAGGGGGAGATCACAGATACGCAGTATTTT
TRBV12-3/TRBV12-4	.	TRBD1	TRBJ2-5	CASRLRTGRTQYF	TGTGCCAGCAGACTCCGGACAGGGCGGACCCAGTACTTC
TRBV7-2	.	TRBD1	TRBJ1-1	CASSSGTDTEAFF	TGTGCCAGCAGCTCAGGGACAGACACTGAAGCTTTCTTT
TRBV12-5	many	TRBD2	TRBJ2-1	CASGPEGLARYNEQFF	TGTGCTAGTGGTCCGGAGGGACTAGCGCGATACAATGAGCAGTTCTTC
TRBV6-1	.	.	TRBJ2-2	CASSEARATSGELFF	TGTGCCAGCAGTGAAGCGAGAGCGACCAGCGGGGAGCTGTTTTTT
TRBV7-2	.	.	TRBJ2-7	CASGLGQGSYGEQYF	TGTGCCAGCGGGTTAGGTCAGGGTAGTTACGGCGAGCAGTACTTC
TRBV7-2	.	.	TRBJ1-1	CASSPSGVNTEAFF	TGTGCCAGCAGCCCCAGTGGGGTGAACACTGAAGCTTTCTTT
TRBV7-2	.	TRBD2	TRBJ2-5	CASSLVRFGLAGQETQYF	TGTGCCAGCAGCTTAGTGAGGTTTGGCCTAGCGGGACAAGAGACCCAGTACTTC
TRBV19	.	.	TRBJ2-7	CASSSGLSYEQYF	TGTGCCAGTAGTAGCGGACTATCCTACGAGCAGTACTTC
TRBV19	.	TRBD1	TRBJ1-2	CASSGARQGDYGYTF	TGTGCCAGTAGTGGGGCAAGACAGGGTGACTATGGCTACACCTTC
TRBV6-2/TRBV6-3	.	.	TRBJ2-1	CASSPDSLHNEQFF	TGTGCCAGCAGTCCCGACAGCCTTCACAATGAGCAGTTCTTC
TRBV19	.	TRBD1	TRBJ1-3	CASSTRLGQHSGNTIYF	TGTGCCAGTAGTACCAGATTGGGACAGCACTCTGGAAACACCATATATTTT
TRBV12-3/TRBV12-4	.	.	TRBJ1-5	CASSSGGVQPQHF	TGTGCCAGCAGTTCGGGGGGGGTTCAGCCCCAGCATTTT
TRBV7-9	.	.	TRBJ2-5	CASSEQAAKETQYF	TGTGCCAGCAGCGAACAGGCAGCCAAGGAGACCCAGTACTTC
TRBV27	.	.	TRBJ2-2	CASSSYTGPGELFF	TGTGCCAGCAGTTCTTATACAGGGCCCGGGGAGCTGTTTTTT
TRBV7-3	few	TRBD2	TRBJ2-3	CASSLTTGLNTDTQYF	TGTGCCAGCAGCTTAACAACGGGACTAAACACAGATACGCAGTATTTT
TRBV7-9	.	.	TRBJ2-3	CASSSGVSTDTQYF	TGTGCCAGCAGCTCCGGGGTTAGCACAGATACGCAGTATTTT
TRBV10-3	.	TRBD1	TRBJ1-2	CAISDDRDGYTF	TGTGCCATCAGTGACGACAGGGATGGCTACACCTTC
TRBV28	.	TRBD2	TRBJ2-7	CASSPVAGYYEQYF	TGTGCCAGCAGTCCCGTAGCGGGATACTACGAGCAGTACTTC
TRBV19	.	.	TRBJ2-3	CASSINRASTDTQYF	TGTGCCAGTAGTATCAACAGGGCTTCCACAGATACGCAGTATTTT
TRBV3-1/TRBV3-2	few	TRBD1	TRBJ2-7	CASSQLGQGIYEQYF	TGTGCCAGCAGCCAATTGGGACAGGGTATCTACGAGCAGTACTTC
TRBV13	.	.	TRBJ1-1	CASSLMMGLNTEAFF	TGTGCCAGCAGCTTAATGATGGGGCTGAACACTGAAGCTTTCTTT
TRBV15	.	TRBD2	TRBJ2-5	CATSRDSGGATQYF	TGTGCCACCAGCAGAGATAGCGGGGGGGCCACCCAGTACTTC
TRBV27	.	.	TRBJ2-3	CASRPQRTQYF	TGTGCCAGCAGGCCCCAGAGAACGCAGTATTTT
TRBV27	.	TRBD2	TRBJ2-2	CASSLHGLAGGPGTGELFF	TGTGCCAGCAGTTTGCACGGACTAGCGGGGGGGCCGGGCACCGGGGAGCTGTTTTTT
TRBV12-3/TRBV12-4	.	.	TRBJ2-6	CASRTTGANVLTF	TGTGCCAGCAGGACAACTGGGGCCAACGTCCTGACTTTC
TRBV2	.	.	TRBJ1-5	CASSGSGNQPQHF	TGTGCCAGCAGTGGTTCGGGCAATCAGCCCCAGCATTTT
TRBV19	.	.	TRBJ1-5	CASSAAGFYQPQHF	TGTGCCAGTAGTGCGGCAGGCTTTTATCAGCCCCAGCATTTT
TRBV6-2/TRBV6-3	.	.	TRBJ2-1	CASSSLNEQFF	TGTGCCAGCAGTTCCCTCAATGAGCAGTTCTTC
TRBV28	.	.	TRBJ1-2	CASSSLIPQGLVYGYTF	TGTGCCAGCAGTTCCTTAATACCCCAGGGGCTGGTCTATGGCTACACCTTC
TRBV5-1	.	TRBD2	TRBJ2-7	CASSVRSGLADYEQYF	TGCGCCAGCAGCGTCAGGTCGGGACTAGCGGACTACGAGCAGTACTTC
TRBV19	.	TRBD1	TRBJ1-2	CASMRDSYGYTF	TGTGCCAGTATGCGGGACAGCTATGGCTACACCTTC
TRBV28	.	TRBD2	TRBJ2-5	CASKSSLAGMETQYF	TGTGCCAGCAAATCGTCACTAGCGGGCATGGAGACCCAGTACTTC
TRBV5-4	.	.	TRBJ2-1	CASSIARDSSSYNEQFF	TGTGCCAGCAGCATCGCAAGGGACTCCAGCTCCTACAATGAGCAGTTCTTC
TRBV14	.	TRBD1	TRBJ2-7	CASSNEVSARDRGPVYEQYF	TGTGCCAGCAGTAACGAAGTCAGCGCCCGGGACAGGGGACCAGTATACGAGCAGTACTTC
TRBV6-5	.	TRBD1	TRBJ2-2	CASSPRGPNTGELFF	TGTGCCAGCAGCCCCAGGGGGCCGAACACCGGGGAGCTGTTTTTT
TRBV29-1	.	TRBD2	TRBJ2-5	CSALAGGVETQYF	TGCAGCGCTCTAGCGGGAGGGGTGGAGACCCAGTACTTC
TRBV3-1/TRBV3-2	.	TRBD1	TRBJ2-7	CASSLQGQGPYEQYF	TGTGCCAGCAGCCTCCAGGGACAGGGTCCCTACGAGCAGTACTTC
TRBV28	.	TRBD1	TRBJ1-3	CASSYQQGLGNTIYF	TGTGCCAGCAGTTACCAACAGGGGCTTGGAAACACCATATATTTT
TRBV28	.	.	TRBJ2-1	CASRGPYSRSVNEQFF	TGTGCCAGCAGGGGCCCCTATAGCCGGAGTGTCAATGAGCAGTTCTTC
TRBV19	.	.	TRBJ2-2	CASGGRGRGTGELFF	TGTGCCAGTGGTGGACGAGGACGTGGGACCGGGGAGCTGTTTTTT
TRBV2	.	.	TRBJ1-1	CASYSGLYTEAFF	TGTGCCAGCTACTCAGGATTGTATACTGAAGCTTTCTTT
TRBV5-1	.	.	TRBJ2-7	CASSLGVSDTGFTYEQYF	TGCGCCAGCAGCTTGGGAGTCTCGGACACTGGGTTTACCTACGAGCAGTACTTC
TRBV6-5	.	.	TRBJ1-1	CASSYSNTEAFF	TGTGCCAGCAGTTACAGTAACACTGAAGCTTTCTTT
TRBV15	.	TRBD2	TRBJ2-7	CATSRDRLAGYEQYF	TGTGCCACCAGCAGAGATAGGCTAGCGGGTTACGAGCAGTACTTC
TRBV7-7	.	TRBD2	TRBJ2-5	CASSLDSGRETQYF	TGTGCTAGCAGCTTAGACAGCGGGAGGGAGACCCAGTACTTC